Listed below are T cell receptor beta chains from one sample, sequenced in a study of blood T cell repertoires in COVID-19. TCRdb's copy holds only in-frame clones and misses some; the assay was immunoSEQ multiplex PCR. The sample includes 25,000 to 30,000 clones, about 88% of them seen just once. The source material was peripheral blood. These receptors all stem from a human donor in a cohort sampled during active COVID-19. CDR3s include the opening cysteine and the closing phenylalanine or tryptophan. D genes are given only for firm matches. Where a row states a size, it is once, few, many or the class of an expanded clone; other rows omit it.

v_gene	j_gene	d_gene	abundance	CDR3nt	CDR3aa
TRBV15	TRBJ2-2	TRBD1	NA	TGTGCCACCAGCAGGGACAGGCTGAACACCGGGGAGCTGTTTTTT	CATSRDRLNTGELFF
TRBV7-6	TRBJ2-7	TRBD2	NA	TGTGCCAGCAGCTTAGTGGGCGGGGGGTCCTACGAGCAGTACTTC	CASSLVGGGSYEQYF
TRBV19	TRBJ2-5	TRBD1	NA	TGTGCCAGTAGAACAACAGGGGCGCAAGAGACCCAGTACTTC	CASRTTGAQETQYF
TRBV29-1	TRBJ2-7	TRBD1	NA	TGCAGCGTTTCCTCCACCGTGGACAGGGCGCACTACGAGCAGTACTTC	CSVSSTVDRAHYEQYF
TRBV28	TRBJ1-5	NA	few	TGTGCCAGCAGTTTATCGGGGACTTTATTAATGGGCGATCAGCCCCAGCATTTT	CASSLSGTLLMGDQPQHF
TRBV7-2	TRBJ2-7	TRBD1	NA	TGTGCCAGCAGCATAGATAGTCGGACAGGGTCGAACGAGCAGTACTTC	CASSIDSRTGSNEQYF
TRBV10-2	TRBJ1-5	NA	NA	TGCGCCAGCAGCTCTATCAATCAGCCCCAGCATTTT	CASSSINQPQHF
TRBV4-3	TRBJ1-2	TRBD1	NA	TGCGCCAGCAGCCAAGATTACAGGGGGTCTTTTGGCTACACCTTC	CASSQDYRGSFGYTF
TRBV11-3	TRBJ2-5	TRBD2	NA	TGTGCCAGCAGCTTAGGGTCTAGCGGGGGCCAAGAGACCCAGTACTTC	CASSLGSSGGQETQYF
TRBV5-1	TRBJ2-5	TRBD1	NA	TGCGCCAGCAGCTTGGCGGGCAGGGGGCGACAAGAGACCCAGTACTTC	CASSLAGRGRQETQYF
TRBV2	TRBJ2-3	TRBD2	NA	TGTGCCAGCAGTGTGGTTTCAGCGGGGGCGTGGTTGGATACGCAGTATTTT	CASSVVSAGAWLDTQYF